Reported below is one T cell receptor (beta chain). This sample stems from a study of blood T cell repertoires in COVID-19. In the authors' workflow: Counts of nucleated cells, estimated from reference gene primer amplification, were obtained. TCRdb's copy holds only in-frame clones and misses some; the assay was immunoSEQ multiplex PCR. That table gives V, J and clone size, and the DNA gave D and trimming. Counted here are about 150,000 clones, over 75% occurring once; the ten biggest clones make up 7%. CDR3 length equals 15 residues. Germline V gene sequence: CDR1 SGHVS, CDR2 FNYEAQ. The V gene lost 2 bases and the J gene lost 2 bases, with 10 bases spanning the gap.

The receptor was isolated from a woman between 50 and 59 years old who had recovered from COVID-19. V gene TRBV7-6 combines with J gene TRBJ1-5; a weak D match, TRBD1 (5 bases). What was sequenced was PBMCs or T cells enriched from blood (not recorded which). This CDR3 is CASSLMGGGNQPQHF. CDR3 bases: TGTGCCAGCAGCTTAATGGGGGGGGGCAATCAGCCCCAGCATTTT. The full variable domain, in which reference TRBV7-6 and TRBJ1-5 provide the parts outside the CDR3, is GAGVSQSPRYKVTKRGQDVALRCDPISGHVSLYWYRQALGQGPEFLTYFNYEAQQDKSGLPNDRFSAERPEGSISTLTIQRTEQRDSAMYRCASSLMGGGNQPQHFGDGTRLSIL.